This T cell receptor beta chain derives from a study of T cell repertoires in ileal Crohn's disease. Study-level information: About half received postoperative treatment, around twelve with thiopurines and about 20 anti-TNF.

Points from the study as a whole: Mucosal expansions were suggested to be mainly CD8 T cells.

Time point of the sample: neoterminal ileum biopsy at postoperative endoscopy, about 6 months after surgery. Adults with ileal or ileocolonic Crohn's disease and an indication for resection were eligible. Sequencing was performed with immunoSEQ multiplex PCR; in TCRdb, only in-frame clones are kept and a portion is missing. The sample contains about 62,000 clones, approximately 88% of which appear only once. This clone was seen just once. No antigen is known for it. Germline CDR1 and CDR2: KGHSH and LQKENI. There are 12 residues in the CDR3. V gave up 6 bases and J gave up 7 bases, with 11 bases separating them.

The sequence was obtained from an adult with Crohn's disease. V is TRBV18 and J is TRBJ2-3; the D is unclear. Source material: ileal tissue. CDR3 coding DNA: TGTGCCAGCTCCCCAAAACAGAATACGCAGTATTTT. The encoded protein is CASSPKQNTQYF.